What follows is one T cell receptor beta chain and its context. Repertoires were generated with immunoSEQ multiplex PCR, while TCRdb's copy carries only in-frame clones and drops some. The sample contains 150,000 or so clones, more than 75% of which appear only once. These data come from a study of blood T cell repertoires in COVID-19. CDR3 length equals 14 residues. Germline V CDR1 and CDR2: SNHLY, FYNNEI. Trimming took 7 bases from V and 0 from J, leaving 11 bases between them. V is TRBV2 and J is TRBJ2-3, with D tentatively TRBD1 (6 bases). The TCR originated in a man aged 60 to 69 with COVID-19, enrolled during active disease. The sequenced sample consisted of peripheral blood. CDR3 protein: CASKQGHSTDTQYF. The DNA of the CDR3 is TGTGCCAGCAAACAGGGTCATAGCACAGATACGCAGTATTTT.